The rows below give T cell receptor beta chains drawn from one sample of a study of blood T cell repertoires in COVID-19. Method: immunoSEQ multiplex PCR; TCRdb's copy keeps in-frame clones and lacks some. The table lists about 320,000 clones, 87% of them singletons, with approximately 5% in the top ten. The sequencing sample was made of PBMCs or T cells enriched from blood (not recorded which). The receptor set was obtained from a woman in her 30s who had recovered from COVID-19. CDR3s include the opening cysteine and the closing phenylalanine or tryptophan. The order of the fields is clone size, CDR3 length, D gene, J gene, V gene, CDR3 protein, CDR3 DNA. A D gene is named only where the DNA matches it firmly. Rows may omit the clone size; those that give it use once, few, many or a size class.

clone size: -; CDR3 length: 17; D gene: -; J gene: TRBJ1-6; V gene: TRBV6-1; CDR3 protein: CASSGGAWGRGISPLHF; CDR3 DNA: TGTGCCAGCAGTGGGGGAGCGTGGGGCAGGGGAATTTCACCCCTCCACTTT
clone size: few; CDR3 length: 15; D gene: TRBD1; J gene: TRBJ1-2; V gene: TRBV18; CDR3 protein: CASSPTPGQNYGYTF; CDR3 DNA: TGTGCCAGCTCACCTACGCCGGGACAGAACTATGGCTACACCTTC
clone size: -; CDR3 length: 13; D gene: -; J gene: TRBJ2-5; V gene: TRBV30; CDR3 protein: CACQNAGQETQYF; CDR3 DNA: TGTGCCTGTCAAAACGCGGGGCAAGAGACCCAGTACTTC
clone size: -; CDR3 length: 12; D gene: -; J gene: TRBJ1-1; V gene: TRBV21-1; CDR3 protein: CASIEAANEAFF; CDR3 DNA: TGTGCCAGCATAGAGGCGGCCAATGAAGCTTTCTTT
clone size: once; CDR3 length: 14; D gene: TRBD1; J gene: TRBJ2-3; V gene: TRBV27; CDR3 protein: CASRRDRGTDTQYF; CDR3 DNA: TGTGCCAGCAGGCGGGACAGGGGAACAGATACGCAGTATTTT
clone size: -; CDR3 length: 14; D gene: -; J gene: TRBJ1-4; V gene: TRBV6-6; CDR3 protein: CASSFGQAYEKLFF; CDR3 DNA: TGTGCCAGCAGTTTTGGGCAGGCCTATGAAAAACTGTTTTTT
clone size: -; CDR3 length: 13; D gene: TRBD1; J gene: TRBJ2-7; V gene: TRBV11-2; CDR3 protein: CASSRGTGYEQYF; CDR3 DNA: TGTGCCAGCAGCAGGGGGACAGGATACGAGCAGTACTTC
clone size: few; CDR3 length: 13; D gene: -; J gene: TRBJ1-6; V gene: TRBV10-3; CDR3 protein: CAISDGGAAPLHF; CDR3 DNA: TGTGCCATCAGTGACGGAGGTGCGGCACCCCTCCACTTT
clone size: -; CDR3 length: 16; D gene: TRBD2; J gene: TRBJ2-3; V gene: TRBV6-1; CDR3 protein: CASSEGIAGGSDTQYF; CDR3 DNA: TGTGCCAGCAGTGAAGGGATAGCGGGGGGTTCAGATACGCAGTATTTT
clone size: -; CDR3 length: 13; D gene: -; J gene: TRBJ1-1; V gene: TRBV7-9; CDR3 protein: CASSLPGVAEAFF; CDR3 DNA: TGTGCCAGCAGCTTACCAGGGGTGGCTGAAGCTTTCTTT
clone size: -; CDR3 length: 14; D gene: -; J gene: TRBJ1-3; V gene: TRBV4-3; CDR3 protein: CASSQEDRGYTIYF; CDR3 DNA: TGCGCCAGCAGCCAAGAGGACCGAGGGTACACCATATATTTT
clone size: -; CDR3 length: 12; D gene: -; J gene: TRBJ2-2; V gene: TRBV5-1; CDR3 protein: CASRGNTGELFF; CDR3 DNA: TGCGCCAGCCGAGGAAACACCGGGGAGCTGTTTTTT
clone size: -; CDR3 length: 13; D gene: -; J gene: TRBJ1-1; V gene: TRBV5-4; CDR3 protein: CASSLARYTEAFF; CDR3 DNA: TGTGCCAGCAGCTTGGCCAGGTACACTGAAGCTTTCTTT
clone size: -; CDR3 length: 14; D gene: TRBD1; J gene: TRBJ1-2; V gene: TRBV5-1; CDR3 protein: CASSLPTGQGGYTF; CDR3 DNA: TGCGCCAGCAGCTTACCGACAGGGCAAGGTGGCTACACCTTC
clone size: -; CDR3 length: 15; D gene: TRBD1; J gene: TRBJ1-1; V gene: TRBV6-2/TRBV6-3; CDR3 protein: CASSDPGTGNTEAFF; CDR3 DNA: TGTGCCAGCAGTGACCCCGGGACAGGGAACACTGAAGCTTTCTTT